The 6 T cell receptor beta chains below come from one sample, sequenced in a study of blood T cell repertoires in COVID-19. Using immunoSEQ multiplex PCR, the repertoire was profiled, and TCRdb retains in-frame clones only, with some absent. The sample comprises about 250,000 clones, roughly 87% of which are singletons, and roughly 6% rests with the top ten. The sequencing input was PBMCs or T cells enriched from blood (not recorded which). All receptors derive from a woman aged 25 to 39 with acute COVID-19.

The chain joins TRBV6-5 to TRBJ2-7; 7 bases are a match to TRBD2. This CDR3 is 13 amino acids long. Germline CDR1 is MNHEY and CDR2 is SVGAGI. Trimming cost V 8 bases and J 3 bases; bases outside gene matches: 7. This chain's CDR3 is CASGRGGGYEQYF. As DNA, the CDR3 is TGTGCCAGCGGGCGCGGGGGTGGCTACGAGCAGTACTTC.

The chain combines TRBV12-3 or TRBV12-4 with TRBJ1-2; possible D gene TRBD1, 6 bases. The V gene lost 7 bases and the J gene lost 5 bases, with 14 bases spanning the gap. The length of the CDR3 is 13 residues. CDR3: CASTTMGAYGYTF. In DNA, the CDR3 is TGTGCCAGCACCACTATGGGGGCATATGGCTACACCTTC.

The chain is built from TRBV2 and TRBJ1-5; D is uncertain. This CDR3 region has 16 residues. From germline, CDR1 is SNHLY and CDR2 FYNNEI. Trimming shortened V by 8 bases and J by 3 bases, and 20 bases separated the two germline ends. The CDR3 loop reads CASQASAEVTNQPQHF. CDR3 DNA sequence: TGTGCCAGCCAAGCCTCGGCGGAGGTTACCAATCAGCCCCAGCATTTT.

The chain links TRBV11-3 to TRBJ2-1; 7 nucleotides line up with TRBD1. CDR1 is SGHNT, CDR2 YENEEA, per germline. The V segment lost 5 bases and the J segment 3 bases; nucleotides outside the gene matches: 7. This CDR3 has 15 amino acids. The CDR3 reads CASSPRQGYYNEQFF. CDR3 sequence (DNA): TGTGCCAGCAGCCCCCGACAGGGTTACTACAATGAGCAGTTCTTC.

The V gene is TRBV29-1, the J gene TRBJ2-3; a weak D match, TRBD1 (5 bases). The CDR3 has 15 amino acids. In germline, CDR1 is SQVTM, CDR2 ANQGSEA. Deletions cut 4 bases from V and 0 bases from J, with 14 bases between. This CDR3 reads CSVVAQGTSTDTQYF. The CDR3 DNA follows: TGCAGCGTTGTGGCCCAGGGCACTAGCACAGATACGCAGTATTTT.

The CDR3 DNA is TGTGCCAGCAGGTCGTTGGACAGCGAAGGCTACACCTTC. As protein: CASRSLDSEGYTF. The chain combines TRBV28 with TRBJ1-2; maybe TRBD1 (6 bases). The CDR3 is 13 residues long. V lost 6 bases and J 8 bases, leaving 16 bases between the germline ends. The germline gives CDR1 MDHEN, CDR2 SYDVKM.